One and the same sample provided the 25 T cell receptor beta chains below, sequenced in a study of cytomegalovirus exposure and HLA in healthy donors. Both 60 Vbeta primers and 13 Jbeta primers went into the PCR. Clones were sequenced by immunoSEQ multiplex PCR, and TCRdb holds only the in-frame ones, with some missing. The table has approximately 150,000 clones, roughly 70% seen once. The sequencing sample was made of PBMCs. The receptors were gathered from a man aged 25 to 40 in good health and CMV-seropositive.

The rearrangement uses TRBV10-1 and TRBJ2-2; TRBD2 might be the D (5 bases). This CDR3 spans 15 amino acids. With 5 bases removed from V and 3 bases from J, the gap between germline ends came to 13 bases. Germline-derived CDR1 and CDR2 are WNHNN and SYGVQD (reference sequence). CDR3: CASSRSGDYTGELFF. CDR3 nucleotide sequence: TGCGCCAGCAGTCGAAGCGGAGATTACACCGGGGAGCTGTTTTTT.

V and J are TRBV28 and TRBJ2-5; D remains ambiguous. The J call may be in error: the DNA end matches TRBJ2-7 better. Germline V gene lookup returns CDR1 MDHEN and CDR2 SYDVKM. This CDR3 spans 11 amino acids. The DNA of the CDR3 is TGTGCCAGCAGTCTGATCTACGAGCAGTACTTC. Protein: CASSLIYEQYF.

This sequence joins TRBV6-5 and TRBJ2-7; D perhaps matches TRBD1 (6 bases). Deletions cut 2 bases from V and 3 bases from J, with 8 bases between. This CDR3 is built from 13 residues. Germline CDR1 MNHEY, CDR2 SVGAGI. The CDR3 protein is CASSYDRYYEQYF. CDR3 sequence (DNA): TGTGCCAGCAGTTACGACAGGTACTACGAGCAGTACTTC.

The chain joins TRBV30 to TRBJ1-2, with 7 bases fitting TRBD1. Trimming at V came to 3 bases and at J to 0 bases, leaving 13 bases not matched to a gene. There are 17 residues in the CDR3. CDR1 and CDR2 from the germline V gene are GTSNPN and SVGIG (reference sequence). The CDR3 coding sequence is TGTGCCTGGAGGTGGGCCAGGGGGACAGCCCCTAACTATGGCTACACCTTC. It is translated as CAWRWARGTAPNYGYTF.

This clone has just a few counts. The chain recombines TRBV2 with TRBJ2-3, with D tentatively TRBD1 (5 bases). V was shortened by 6 bases and J by 14 bases, with 12 bases between the two germline ends. The CDR3 has 10 amino acids. The V gene's germline CDR1 is SNHLY and CDR2 FYNNEI. The CDR3 bases are TGTGCCAGCAGGGGGCGTGATTGGTATTTT. Its protein is CASRGRDWYF.

Worth noting for this clone: The same CDR3 can be traced to other DNA sequences in this sample. The chain carries TRBV5-1 and TRBJ2-2, with TRBD2 as a possible D gene (5 bases). CDR3 size: 15 residues. The germline CDR1 and CDR2 sequences are SGHRS and YFSETQ. The germline V and J ends were trimmed by 0 bases and 0 bases, with 6 bases remaining between them. The CDR3 DNA sequence: TGCGCCAGCAGCTTGGCCGGGGCGAACACCGGGGAGCTGTTTTTT. Protein product: CASSLAGANTGELFF. The full variable domain, with the rest looked up from reference TRBV5-1 and TRBJ2-2, is KAGVTQTPRYLIKTRGQQVTLSCSPISGHRSVSWYQQTPGQGLQFLFEYFSETQRNKGNFPGRFSGRQFSNSRSEMNVSTLELGDSALYLCASSLAGANTGELFFGEGSRLTVL.

This chain connects TRBV6-6 to TRBJ2-7, with 14 nucleotides matching TRBD2. Germline CDR1 and CDR2: MNHNY and SVGAGI (reference sequence). The CDR3 length is 15 residues. The trim removed 6 bases at V and 5 bases at J, leaving 6 bases unmatched. The CDR3 DNA sequence: TGTGCCAGCAGGCCCCGACTAGCGGGAGGGAACGAGCAGTACTTC. Its protein product is CASRPRLAGGNEQYF.

Sample share makes this clone medium-sized. The V gene is TRBV7-2, the J gene TRBJ2-7; the D gene is possibly TRBD2 (5 bases). Trimming stripped 7 bases from V and 6 bases from J, with 13 bases between. CDR3 length: 12 amino acids. CDR1 is SGHTA and CDR2 is FQGNSA in the germline V gene. CDR3 DNA: TGTGCCAGCACCAACCTGGAGGTCGAGCAGTACTTC. It yields the protein CASTNLEVEQYF.

The V and J genes are TRBV11-2 and TRBJ2-7; the D gene is possibly TRBD1 (6 bases). The V gene's germline CDR1 is SGHAT and CDR2 FQNNGV. V was trimmed by 0 bases and J by 2 bases, leaving 8 bases between them. This CDR3 spans 14 amino acids. The CDR3 DNA follows: TGTGCCAGCAGCTTAGATTCAGGGGCCTACGAGCAGTACTTC. It yields the protein CASSLDSGAYEQYF. Combining the CDR3 with reference TRBV11-2 and TRBJ2-7 gives the whole variable domain EAGVAQSPRYKIIEKRQSVAFWCNPISGHATLYWYQQILGQGPKLLIQFQNNGVVDDSQLPKDRFSAERLKGVDSTLKIQPAKLEDSAVYLCASSLDSGAYEQYFGPGTRLTVT.

The chain combines TRBV2 with TRBJ2-1; D is unresolved. V shed 6 bases and J shed 5 bases, with 11 bases lying between them. The CDR3 extends over 13 amino acids. Germline V CDR1 and CDR2: SNHLY, FYNNEI. The CDR3: CASSPLRDNEQFF. CDR3 in DNA: TGTGCCAGCAGCCCCCTTCGTGACAATGAGCAGTTCTTC.

V gene TRBV9 combines with J gene TRBJ2-5, with D perhaps TRBD2 (5 bases). Germline V lookup: CDR1 SGDLS, CDR2 YYNGEE. The CDR3 contains 17 residues. Trimming stripped 0 bases from V and 4 bases from J, with 19 bases between. For the CDR3, the DNA is TGTGCCAGCAGCGTAGCCGTCGGAGACTACTCGGGAGAGACCCAGTACTTC. It codes for CASSVAVGDYSGETQYF.

The V and J genes are TRBV10-2 and TRBJ2-7; TRBD2 agrees at 8 bases. The CDR3 spans 13 residues. V lost 10 bases and J lost 4; bases outside the gene matches: 9. CDR1 and CDR2 (germline): WSHSY, SAAADI. CDR3 sequence: CAIRGTRDYEQYF. DNA for the CDR3: TGCGCCATCAGAGGGACTAGAGATTACGAGCAGTACTTC.

CDR3 amino acids: CASSPGQGASEQYF. In DNA, the CDR3 is TGTGCCAGCAGCCCCGGACAGGGGGCAAGCGAGCAGTACTTC. The V and J genes are TRBV5-5 and TRBJ2-7; 11 positions match TRBD1. The CDR3 has 14 amino acids. Germline values: CDR1 SGHKS, CDR2 YYEKEE (reference sequence). With V trimmed by 4 bases and J by 6 bases, 6 bases remained unmatched.

This chain joins TRBV2 and TRBJ1-5, with TRBD1 identical over 7 bases. The V segment lost 6 bases and the J segment 1 base; nucleotides outside the gene matches: 9. The CDR3 totals 16 residues. Looked up from germline, CDR1 is SNHLY and CDR2 is FYNNEI. CDR3 region: CASRRGRGESNQPQHF. In DNA form, the CDR3 reads TGTGCCAGCAGGAGGGGCAGGGGGGAAAGCAATCAGCCCCAGCATTTT.

This clone came up once. The chain is built from TRBV28 and TRBJ1-4; 8 bases agree with TRBD1. The germline CDR1 and CDR2 sequences are MDHEN and SYDVKM. After removal of 6 bases from V and 8 bases from J, the junction contained 14 bases not matched to a gene. The length of the CDR3 is 16 residues. CDR3 bases: TGTGCCAGCAGCAAGGGTTGGGACAGGTTTAACGAAAAACTGTTTTTT. It is translated as CASSKGWDRFNEKLFF.

A single count supports this clone. An end of the junction does not agree with germline; a read error may underlie this. The chain carries TRBV7-9 and TRBJ2-7; 9 positions match TRBD2. There are 15 residues in the CDR3. Germline loops: CDR1 SEHNR, CDR2 FQNEAQ (reference sequence). The CDR3 region has the DNA TGTTCCAGCAGCTTGTTTAGCGGGAGCTCCTACGAGCAGTACTTC. Its translation: CSSSLFSGSSYEQYF.

This clone was observed a single time. The chain is built from TRBV2 and TRBJ2-3; 9 bases are a match to TRBD1. This CDR3 is built from 16 residues. Germline CDR1 and CDR2: SNHLY and FYNNEI. With V trimmed by 6 bases and J by 3 bases, 10 bases remained unmatched. The CDR3 sequence is CASRNRWGQGTDTQYF. CDR3 DNA sequence: TGTGCCAGCAGGAACAGATGGGGACAGGGTACAGATACGCAGTATTTT.

The chain uses TRBV21-1 and TRBJ1-1; the DNA was not used to check the table's D call, TRBD1. TRBV21-1 is marked as a pseudogene. The CDR3 is made up of 15 amino acids. The DNA for the CDR3 is TGTGCCAGCAGCAATACAGGGAAATATAACACTGAAGCTTTCTTT. Its translation is CASSNTGKYNTEAFF.

This chain links TRBV30 with TRBJ1-3; D uncertain. V lost 1 base to trimming and J lost 2 bases, with 6 bases between them. This CDR3 has 13 residues. Germline CDR1 is GTSNPN and CDR2 is SVGIG (reference sequence). In DNA form, the CDR3 reads TGTGCCTGGAGTGGAGTGGCTGGAAACACCATATATTTT. It is translated as CAWSGVAGNTIYF.

The V call is TRBV21-1, the J call TRBJ2-7; the D segment call TRBD1 is taken from the table without a DNA check. TRBV21-1 is a pseudogene locus. The CDR3 length is 15 residues. CDR3 sequence reads: CASSWNPGGLYEQYF. The CDR3 DNA reads TGTGCCAGCAGTTGGAACCCAGGGGGGCTCTACGAGCAGTACTTC.

The chain recombines TRBV10-3 with TRBJ1-1, with 7 bases identical to TRBD1. The V gene end was trimmed by 7 bases and the J gene end by 1 base; junction bases not matched to a gene: 3. In germline, CDR1 is ENHRY, CDR2 SYGVKD. CDR3 length equals 13 residues. The CDR3 region has the DNA TGTGCCATCACTAGGGACAGGAACACTGAAGCTTTCTTT. Its translation is CAITRDRNTEAFF.

The chain links TRBV9 to TRBJ2-6; 10 bases map to TRBD1. V was pared by 2 bases and J by 0 bases, with 5 bases of the junction left unmatched. Germline assignment: CDR1 SGDLS and CDR2 YYNGEE. This CDR3 spans 18 amino acids. The DNA of the CDR3 is TGTGCCAGCAGCGTGAGACAGGGGGCCTTCTCTGGGGCCAACGTCCTGACTTTC. Translation: CASSVRQGAFSGANVLTF.

This chain uses TRBV5-4 with TRBJ1-2, with D maybe TRBD1 (6 bases). Germline V lookup: CDR1 SGHNT, CDR2 YYREEE (reference sequence). The CDR3 loop spans 15 amino acids. V was shortened by 3 bases and J by 2 bases, with 14 bases between the two germline ends. CDR3 loop: CASSSDRQTNYGYTF. In DNA form, the CDR3 reads TGTGCCAGCAGCTCTGACAGGCAGACCAACTATGGCTACACCTTC.

The chain is built from TRBV10-3 and TRBJ2-7; tentatively, D is TRBD2 (5 bases). The ends were cut back, 7 bases at V and 2 bases at J, with 21 bases in the middle. The V gene's germline CDR1 is ENHRY and CDR2 SYGVKD. The CDR3 consists of 16 residues. The DNA of the CDR3 is TGTGCCATCAAAACTGACCGGGAACAATTTACCTACGAGCAGTACTTC. It yields the protein CAIKTDREQFTYEQYF.

The chain carries TRBV5-1 and TRBJ1-5; TRBD1 might be the D (6 bases). The CDR3 runs 13 residues. V gave up 2 bases and J gave up 7 bases, with 10 bases separating them. The V gene's germline CDR1 is SGHRS and CDR2 YFSETQ. The CDR3 region has the DNA TGCGCCAGCAGCTTACAGGGCGAGCAGCCCCAGCATTTT. This codes for CASSLQGEQPQHF.